This TCR beta chain was recovered during a study of blood T cell repertoires in COVID-19. Study as a whole: Spain, Italy and the United States supplied samples that represented acute and convalescent COVID-19.

The germline gives CDR1 MNHEY, CDR2 SVGAGI. Trimming removed 6 bases from V and 6 bases from J; junction bases left unmatched: 7. The CDR3 has 14 residues. It was during active infection that Seattle patients were enrolled and then longitudinally followed. The authors' processing: Cell counts per sample came from amplifying reference gene primers. The assay was immunoSEQ multiplex PCR, and TCRdb's table has in-frame clones only and misses some. V and J calls and clone size are those listed in that table; D and trimming were worked out from the DNA. Found here are roughly 180,000 clones, 79% of them singletons; the top ten hold more than 6.5%.

The chain employs TRBV6-5 and TRBJ2-2, with TRBD1 identical over 7 bases. Sequenced: peripheral blood. This sequence was found in a woman between 55 and 75 years old with COVID-19, enrolled during active disease. This CDR3 is CASRGTVSAGELFF. In nucleotides, the CDR3 is TGTGCCAGCAGGGGGACAGTTTCCGCCGGGGAGCTGTTTTTT.